The present entry profiles one T cell receptor (beta chain) with its context. Antigen: not known. The CDR3 has 11 residues. Per the germline V gene, CDR1 is MNHEY and CDR2 is SVGAGI. With 8 bases removed from V and 7 bases from J, the gap between germline ends came to 11 bases. The entry originates in a study of beta chain features in type 1 diabetes. The overall study: Approximately 100 million sorted cells were examined across all samples. Notes on the study in general: At VDJ recombination sites, type 1 diabetes patients had fewer insertions and more deleted nucleotides.

The isolated RNA, all of it, was reverse transcribed, so expressed TCRB transcripts were what got sequenced. Clones were sequenced by immunoSEQ multiplex PCR, and TCRdb holds only the in-frame ones, with some missing. The sample lists under 950,000 clones, roughly 15% occurring once. Based on CD45RO/CCR7/CD25/CD127/CD95/CD27, CD4+ regulatory, stem cell-like memory, naive and central memory cells were sorted. The chain carries TRBV6-5 and TRBJ1-2; D gene uncertain. The clonotype comes from a woman in her late teens or twenties in good health. Specimen: naive CD4+ T cells from blood. CDR3 residues: CASQGHVGYTF. As DNA, the CDR3 is TGTGCCAGCCAAGGGCATGTTGGCTACACCTTC.